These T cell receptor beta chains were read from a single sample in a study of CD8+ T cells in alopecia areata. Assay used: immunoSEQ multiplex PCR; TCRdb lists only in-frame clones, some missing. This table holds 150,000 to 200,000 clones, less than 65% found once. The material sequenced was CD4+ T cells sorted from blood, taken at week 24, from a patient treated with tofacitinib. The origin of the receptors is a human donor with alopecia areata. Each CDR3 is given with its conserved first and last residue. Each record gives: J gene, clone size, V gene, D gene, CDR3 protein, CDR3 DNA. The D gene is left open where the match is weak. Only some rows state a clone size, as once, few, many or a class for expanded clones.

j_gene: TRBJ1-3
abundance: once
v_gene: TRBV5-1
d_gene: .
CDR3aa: CASSLRSDRANSGNTIYF
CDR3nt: TGCGCCAGCAGCTTGAGGTCGGACAGAGCAAACTCTGGAAACACCATATATTTT

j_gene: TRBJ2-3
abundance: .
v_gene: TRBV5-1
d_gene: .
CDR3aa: CASSSGRLTDTQYF
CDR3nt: TGCGCCAGCAGCTCCGGCCGCTTAACAGATACGCAGTATTTT

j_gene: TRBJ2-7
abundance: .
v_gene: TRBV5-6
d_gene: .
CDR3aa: CASSLSGQGYEQYF
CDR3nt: TGTGCCAGCAGCTTGAGTGGGCAGGGCTACGAGCAGTACTTC

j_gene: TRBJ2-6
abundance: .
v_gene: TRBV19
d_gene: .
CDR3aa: CASSAGGSGANVLTF
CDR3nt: TGTGCCAGTAGCGCCGGGGGCTCTGGGGCCAACGTCCTGACTTTC

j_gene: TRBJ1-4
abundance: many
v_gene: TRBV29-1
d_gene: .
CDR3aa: CSVSRGNEKLFF
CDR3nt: TGCAGCGTTTCCCGGGGTAATGAAAAACTGTTTTTT

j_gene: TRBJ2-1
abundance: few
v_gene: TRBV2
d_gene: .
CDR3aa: CASSQGRGGSNEQFF
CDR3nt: TGTGCCAGCAGTCAGGGAAGGGGGGGTAGCAATGAGCAGTTCTTC

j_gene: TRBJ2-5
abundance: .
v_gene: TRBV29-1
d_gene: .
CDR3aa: CSVEFGETQYF
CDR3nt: TGCAGCGTTGAATTTGGAGAGACCCAGTACTTC

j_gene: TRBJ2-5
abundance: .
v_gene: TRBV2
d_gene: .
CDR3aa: CASSGRGAKETQYF
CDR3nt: TGTGCCAGCAGTGGTCGGGGGGCCAAAGAGACCCAGTACTTC

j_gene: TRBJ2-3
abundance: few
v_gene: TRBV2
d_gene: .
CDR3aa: CASSRLDTQYF
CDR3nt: TGTGCCAGCAGTAGGTTGGATACGCAGTATTTT

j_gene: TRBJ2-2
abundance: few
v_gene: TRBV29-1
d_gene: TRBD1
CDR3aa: CSAQQTGGTGELFF
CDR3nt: TGCAGCGCCCAACAGACAGGGGGCACCGGGGAGCTGTTTTTT

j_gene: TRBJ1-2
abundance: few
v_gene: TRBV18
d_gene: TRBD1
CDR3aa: CASSPEDRVDHGYTF
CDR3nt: TGTGCCAGCTCACCGGAAGACAGGGTAGACCATGGCTACACCTTC

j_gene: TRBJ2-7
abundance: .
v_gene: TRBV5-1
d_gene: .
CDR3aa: CASSPQGHEQYF
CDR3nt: TGCGCCAGCAGCCCTCAGGGGCACGAGCAGTACTTC

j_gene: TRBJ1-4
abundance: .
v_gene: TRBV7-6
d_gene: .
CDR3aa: CASSLQEGEKLFF
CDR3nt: TGTGCCAGCAGCTTGCAGGAGGGTGAAAAACTGTTTTTT

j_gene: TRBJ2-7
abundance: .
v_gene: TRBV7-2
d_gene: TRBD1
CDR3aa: CASSRTGPTREQYF
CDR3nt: TGTGCCAGCAGCCGGACAGGGCCGACTCGGGAGCAGTACTTC

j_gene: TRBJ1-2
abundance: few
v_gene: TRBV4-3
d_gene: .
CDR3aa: CASSQRVQGQANYGYTF
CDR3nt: TGCGCCAGCAGCCAAAGGGTTCAGGGCCAAGCTAACTATGGCTACACCTTC

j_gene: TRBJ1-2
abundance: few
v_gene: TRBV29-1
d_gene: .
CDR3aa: CSVRAGANYGYTF
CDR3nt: TGCAGCGTTAGGGCAGGCGCTAACTATGGCTACACCTTC

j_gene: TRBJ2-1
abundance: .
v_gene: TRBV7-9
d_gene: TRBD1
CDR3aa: CASSPGTGNNEQFF
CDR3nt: TGTGCCAGCAGCCCAGGGACAGGGAACAATGAGCAGTTCTTC

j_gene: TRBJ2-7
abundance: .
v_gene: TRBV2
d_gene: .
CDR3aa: CASRPQSYEQYF
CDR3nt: TGTGCCAGCAGGCCACAGTCCTACGAGCAGTACTTC

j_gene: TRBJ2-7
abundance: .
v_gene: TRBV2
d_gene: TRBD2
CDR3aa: CASRLAVSPYEQYF
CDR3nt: TGTGCCAGCAGGCTAGCGGTTTCCCCCTACGAGCAGTACTTC

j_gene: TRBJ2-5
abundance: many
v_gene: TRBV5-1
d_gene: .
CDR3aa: CASSQTPGGGETQYF
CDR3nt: TGCGCCAGCAGCCAGACACCCGGAGGAGGGGAGACCCAGTACTTC

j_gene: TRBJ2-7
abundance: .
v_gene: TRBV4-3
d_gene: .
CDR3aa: CASSRDQGPYEQYF
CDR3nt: TGCGCCAGCAGCCGAGACCAGGGGCCCTACGAGCAGTACTTC

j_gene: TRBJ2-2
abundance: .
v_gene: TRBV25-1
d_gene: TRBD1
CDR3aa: CASSIPGQGDTGELFF
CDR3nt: TGTGCCAGCAGTATTCCGGGACAGGGCGACACCGGGGAGCTGTTTTTT

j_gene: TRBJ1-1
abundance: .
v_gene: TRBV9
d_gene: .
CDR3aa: CASSADGYTEAFF
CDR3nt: TGTGCCAGCAGCGCGGACGGATACACTGAAGCTTTCTTT

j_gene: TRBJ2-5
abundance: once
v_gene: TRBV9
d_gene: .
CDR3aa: CASSVAPGIGETQYF
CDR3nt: TGTGCCAGCAGCGTAGCTCCAGGGATCGGGGAGACCCAGTACTTC

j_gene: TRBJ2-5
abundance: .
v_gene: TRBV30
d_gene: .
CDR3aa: CAWSVNLGETQYF
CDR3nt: TGTGCCTGGAGTGTGAACTTAGGAGAGACCCAGTACTTC

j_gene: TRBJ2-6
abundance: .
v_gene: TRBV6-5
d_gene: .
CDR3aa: CASSRGPNVLTF
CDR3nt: TGTGCCAGCAGTCGCGGCCCCAACGTCCTGACTTTC

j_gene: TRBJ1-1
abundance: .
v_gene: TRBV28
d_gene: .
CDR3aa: CASRRPLLNTEAFF
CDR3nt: TGTGCCAGCAGACGCCCGCTCCTGAACACTGAAGCTTTCTTT

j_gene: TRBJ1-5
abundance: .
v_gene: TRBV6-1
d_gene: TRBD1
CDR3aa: CASRGTGRNQPQHF
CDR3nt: TGTGCCAGCAGAGGGACAGGGCGGAATCAGCCCCAGCATTTT

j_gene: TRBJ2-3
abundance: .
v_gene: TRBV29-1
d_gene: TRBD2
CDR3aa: CSDTGTTTSSTDTQYF
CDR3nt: TGCAGCGATACCGGGACTACAACTTCTAGCACAGATACGCAGTATTTT

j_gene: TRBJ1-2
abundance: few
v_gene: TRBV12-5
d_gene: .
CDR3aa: CASGLQDFYGYTF
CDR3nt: TGTGCTAGTGGTTTACAGGACTTCTATGGCTACACCTTC

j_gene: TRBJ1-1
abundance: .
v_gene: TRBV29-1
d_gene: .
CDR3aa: CSVTLRQENTEAFF
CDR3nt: TGCAGCGTTACCCTCCGACAGGAGAACACTGAAGCTTTCTTT

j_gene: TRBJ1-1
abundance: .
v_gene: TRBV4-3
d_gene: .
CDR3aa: CASSQGWSLLNTEAFF
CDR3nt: TGCGCCAGCAGCCAAGGGTGGAGCCTACTGAACACTGAAGCTTTCTTT

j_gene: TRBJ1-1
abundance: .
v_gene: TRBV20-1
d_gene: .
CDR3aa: CSAVANTEAFF
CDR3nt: TGCAGTGCTGTGGCAAACACTGAAGCTTTCTTT

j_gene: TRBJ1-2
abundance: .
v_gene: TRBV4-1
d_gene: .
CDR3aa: CASSQETEKSYGYTF
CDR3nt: TGCGCCAGCAGCCAAGAGACAGAGAAATCCTATGGCTACACCTTC

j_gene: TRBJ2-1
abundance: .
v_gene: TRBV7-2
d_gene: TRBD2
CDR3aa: CASSLGLAYSEQFF
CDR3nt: TGTGCCAGCAGCCTGGGACTAGCGTACAGTGAGCAGTTCTTC

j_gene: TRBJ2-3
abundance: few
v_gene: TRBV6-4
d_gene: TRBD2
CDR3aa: CASSQAGADTQYF
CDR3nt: TGTGCCAGCAGTCAAGCGGGGGCAGATACGCAGTATTTT

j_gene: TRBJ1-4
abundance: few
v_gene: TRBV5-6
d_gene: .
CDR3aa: CASSFNEKLFF
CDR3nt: TGTGCCAGCAGCTTCAATGAAAAACTGTTTTTT

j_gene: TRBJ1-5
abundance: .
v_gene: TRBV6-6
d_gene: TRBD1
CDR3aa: CASSPIGQGAQPQHF
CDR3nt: TGTGCCAGCAGTCCGATCGGACAGGGGGCCCAGCCCCAGCATTTT

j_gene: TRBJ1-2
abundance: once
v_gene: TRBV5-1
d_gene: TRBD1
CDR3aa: CASSLEGADGYTF
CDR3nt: TGCGCCAGCAGCTTGGAGGGGGCCGATGGCTACACCTTC

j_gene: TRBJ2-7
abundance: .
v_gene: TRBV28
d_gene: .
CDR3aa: CASSQADGSSYEQYF
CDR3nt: TGTGCCAGCAGCCAAGCGGACGGGAGCTCCTACGAGCAGTACTTC